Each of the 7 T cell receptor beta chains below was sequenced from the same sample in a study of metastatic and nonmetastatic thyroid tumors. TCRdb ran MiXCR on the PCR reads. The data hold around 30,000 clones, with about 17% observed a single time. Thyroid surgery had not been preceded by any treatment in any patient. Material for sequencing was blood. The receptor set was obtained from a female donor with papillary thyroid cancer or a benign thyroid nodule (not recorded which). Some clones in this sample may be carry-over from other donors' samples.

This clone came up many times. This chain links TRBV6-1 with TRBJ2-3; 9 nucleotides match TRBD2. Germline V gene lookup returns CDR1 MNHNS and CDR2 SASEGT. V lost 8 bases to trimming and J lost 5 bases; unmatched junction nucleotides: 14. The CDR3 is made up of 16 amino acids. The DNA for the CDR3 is TGTGCCAGCTGCCTCTGGGCGGGGGGGACGCAAGATACGCAGTATTTT. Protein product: CASCLWAGGTQDTQYF.

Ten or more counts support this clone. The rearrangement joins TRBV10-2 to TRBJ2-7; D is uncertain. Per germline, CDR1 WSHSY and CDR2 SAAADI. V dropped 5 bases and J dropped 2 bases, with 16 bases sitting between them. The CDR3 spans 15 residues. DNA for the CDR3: TGCGCCAGCAGTTCAACTTATCGTGGGACCTACGAGCAGTACTTC. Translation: CASSSTYRGTYEQYF.

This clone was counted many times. The CDR3 protein is CASSQDSILKEAGELFF. CDR3 nucleotides: TGTGCCAGCAGCCAAGACTCGATCCTTAAGGAGGCCGGGGAGCTGTTTTTT. The J gene is TRBJ2-2, the V gene TRBV4-2; weak D call: TRBD2 (5 bases). The CDR3 extends over 17 amino acids. The V gene's germline CDR1 is LGHNA and CDR2 YNFKEQ. Between the trimmed V and J ends, which lost 0 bases and 6 bases, there was a span of 17 bases.

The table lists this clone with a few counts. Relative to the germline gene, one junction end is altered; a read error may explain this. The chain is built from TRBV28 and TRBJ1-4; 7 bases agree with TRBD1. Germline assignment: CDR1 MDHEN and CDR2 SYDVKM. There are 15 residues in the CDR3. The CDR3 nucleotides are TGTGCCAGCACCACCCAGGGAGGGGGCGGTGAAAAACCGTTTTTT. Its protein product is CASTTQGGGGEKPFF.

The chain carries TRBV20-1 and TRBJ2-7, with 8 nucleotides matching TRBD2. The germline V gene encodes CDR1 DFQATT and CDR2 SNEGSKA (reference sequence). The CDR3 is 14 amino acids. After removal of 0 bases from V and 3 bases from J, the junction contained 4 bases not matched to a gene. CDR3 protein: CSARDGAGGYEQYF. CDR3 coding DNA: TGCAGTGCTAGAGATGGGGCGGGGGGCTACGAGCAGTACTTC.

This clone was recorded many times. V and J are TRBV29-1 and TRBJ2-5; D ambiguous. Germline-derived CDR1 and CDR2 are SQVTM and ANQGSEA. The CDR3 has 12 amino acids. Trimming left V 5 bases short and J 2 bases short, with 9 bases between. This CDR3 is CSVRAVQETQYF. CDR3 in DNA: TGCAGCGTTAGGGCGGTTCAAGAGACCCAGTACTTC.

The CDR3: CASSFDSNYGYTF. The CDR3 DNA reads TGTGCCAGCAGCTTCGACAGTAACTATGGCTACACCTTC. V usage is TRBV7-9 and J usage is TRBJ1-2; D possibly corresponds to TRBD1 (5 bases). Trimming took off 3 bases at V and 1 base at J, with 6 bases between the two ends. This CDR3 is built from 13 residues. Germline V gives CDR1 SEHNR, CDR2 FQNEAQ (reference sequence).